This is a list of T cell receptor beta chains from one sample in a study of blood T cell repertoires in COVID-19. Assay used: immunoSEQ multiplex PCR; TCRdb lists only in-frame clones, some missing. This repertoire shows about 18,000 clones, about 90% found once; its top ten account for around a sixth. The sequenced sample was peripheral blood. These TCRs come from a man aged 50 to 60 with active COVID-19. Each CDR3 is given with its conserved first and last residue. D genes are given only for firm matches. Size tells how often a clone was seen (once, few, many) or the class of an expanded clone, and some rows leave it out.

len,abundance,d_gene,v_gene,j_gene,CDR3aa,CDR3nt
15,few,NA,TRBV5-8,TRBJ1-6,CASSNMGLNNSPLHF,TGTGCCAGCAGCAACATGGGCCTTAATAATTCACCCCTCCACTTT
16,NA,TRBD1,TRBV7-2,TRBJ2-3,CASSVVGTGATDTQYF,TGTGCCAGCAGCGTTGTTGGGACAGGGGCCACAGATACGCAGTATTTT
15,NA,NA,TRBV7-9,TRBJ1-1,CASSRPGRTGTEAFF,TGTGCCAGCAGCCGCCCGGGCCGTACAGGGACTGAAGCTTTCTTT
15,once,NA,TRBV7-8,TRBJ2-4,CASSIRPAGGDIQYF,TGTGCCAGCAGCATTAGGCCGGCGGGTGGGGACATTCAGTACTTC
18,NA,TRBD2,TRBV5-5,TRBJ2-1,CASSFASGRAFSYNEQFF,TGTGCCAGCAGCTTCGCTAGCGGGAGGGCCTTTTCCTACAATGAGCAGTTCTTC
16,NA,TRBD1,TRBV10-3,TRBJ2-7,CAISESDRGDYYEQYF,TGTGCCATCAGTGAGTCAGACAGGGGGGATTACTACGAGCAGTACTTC
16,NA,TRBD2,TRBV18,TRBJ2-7,CASSLSTGTSGYEQYF,TGTGCCAGCTCCCTATCGACCGGGACTAGCGGCTACGAGCAGTACTTC
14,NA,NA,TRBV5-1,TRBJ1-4,CASSTGTIGEKLFF,TGCGCCAGCAGCACCGGGACTATAGGGGAAAAACTGTTTTTT
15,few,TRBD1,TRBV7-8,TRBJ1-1,CASSLYRGEYTEAFF,TGTGCCAGCAGCTTATACAGGGGTGAATACACTGAAGCTTTCTTT
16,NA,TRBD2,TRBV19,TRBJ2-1,CASRTSGRESYNEQFF,TGTGCCAGTAGGACTAGCGGGAGGGAGTCCTACAATGAGCAGTTCTTC
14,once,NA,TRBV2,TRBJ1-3,CASSARDSGNTIYF,TGTGCCAGCAGTGCCCGGGACTCTGGAAACACCATATATTTT
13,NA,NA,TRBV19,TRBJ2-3,CASMGALTDTQYF,TGTGCCAGTATGGGCGCGTTGACAGATACGCAGTATTTT
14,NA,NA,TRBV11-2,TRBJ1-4,CASNRQSTNEKLFF,TGTGCCAGCAACCGACAGTCAACTAATGAAAAACTGTTTTTT
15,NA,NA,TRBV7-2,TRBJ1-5,CASSLEPGGNQPQHF,TGTGCCAGCAGCTTAGAGCCGGGAGGAAATCAGCCCCAGCATTTT
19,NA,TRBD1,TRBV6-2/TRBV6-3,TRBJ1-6,CASSYSVRQGSSYNSPLHF,TGTGCCAGCAGTTACTCCGTCCGACAGGGGAGCTCCTATAATTCACCCCTCCACTTT
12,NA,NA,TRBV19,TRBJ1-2,CASSTRAYGYTF,TGTGCCAGTAGTACCAGGGCCTATGGCTACACCTTC
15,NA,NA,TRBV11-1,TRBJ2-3,CASSPRQTLTDTQYF,TGTGCCAGCAGCCCAAGACAGACCCTGACAGATACGCAGTATTTT
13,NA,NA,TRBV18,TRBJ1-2,CASSLGDNYGYTF,TGTGCCAGCTCACTCGGGGATAACTATGGCTACACCTTC
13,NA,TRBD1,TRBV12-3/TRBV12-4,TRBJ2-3,CASSLRGRDTQYF,TGTGCCAGCAGTTTGAGGGGGCGAGATACGCAGTATTTT
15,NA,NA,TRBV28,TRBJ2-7,CASSRGHQRGYEQYF,TGTGCCAGCAGCCGAGGACACCAACGAGGCTACGAGCAGTACTTC
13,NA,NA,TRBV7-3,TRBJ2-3,CASSTTGTDTQYF,TGTGCCAGCAGCACTACAGGGACAGATACGCAGTATTTT
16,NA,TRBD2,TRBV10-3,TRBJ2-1,CAIKRTSGRVLDEQFF,TGTGCCATCAAAAGGACTAGCGGGAGAGTGTTGGATGAGCAGTTCTTC
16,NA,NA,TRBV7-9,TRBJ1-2,CASSTPDGGTTYGYTF,TGTGCCAGCAGCACCCCGGATGGAGGAACTACTTATGGCTACACCTTC
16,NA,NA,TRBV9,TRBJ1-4,CASSASPQEDYEKLFF,TGTGCCAGCAGCGCCTCCCCCCAGGAGGATTATGAAAAACTGTTTTTT
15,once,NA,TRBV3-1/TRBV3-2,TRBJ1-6,CASSPGGGIVSPLHF,TGTGCCAGCAGCCCAGGTGGGGGGATCGTATCACCCCTCCACTTT
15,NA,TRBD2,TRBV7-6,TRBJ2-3,CASSLDAGVTDTQYF,TGTGCCAGCAGCTTAGACGCGGGAGTCACAGATACGCAGTATTTT
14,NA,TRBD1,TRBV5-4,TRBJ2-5,CASSPTGNQETQYF,TGTGCCAGCAGCCCGACAGGGAATCAAGAGACCCAGTACTTC
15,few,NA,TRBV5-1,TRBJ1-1,CASSLEGQGLAEAFF,TGCGCCAGCAGCTTGGAAGGGCAGGGTTTGGCTGAAGCTTTCTTT
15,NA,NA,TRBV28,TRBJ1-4,CASLTRAATNEKLFF,TGTGCCAGCCTGACGAGGGCAGCAACTAATGAAAAACTGTTTTTT
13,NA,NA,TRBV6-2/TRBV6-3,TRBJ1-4,CASSYDAGIKLFF,TGTGCCAGCAGTTACGACGCAGGGATCAAACTGTTTTTT
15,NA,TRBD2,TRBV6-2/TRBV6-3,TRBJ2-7,CASSHDGTSAYEQYF,TGTGCCAGCAGCCATGACGGGACTAGCGCCTACGAGCAGTACTTC
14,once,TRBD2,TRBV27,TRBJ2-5,CASSIRRGGETQYF,TGTGCCAGCAGTATCAGGCGCGGGGGAGAGACCCAGTACTTC
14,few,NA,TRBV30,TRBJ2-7,CASMNRGALYEQYF,TGTGCCTCCATGAACCGGGGGGCTCTCTACGAGCAGTACTTC
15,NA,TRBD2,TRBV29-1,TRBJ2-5,CSGSRAGAPGETQYF,TGCAGCGGATCGAGAGCGGGAGCCCCAGGGGAGACCCAGTACTTC
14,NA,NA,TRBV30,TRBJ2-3,CAWSESSPVDTQYF,TGTGCCTGGAGTGAAAGTAGTCCTGTGGATACGCAGTATTTT
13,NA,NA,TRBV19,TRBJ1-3,CASSIEERYTIYF,TGTGCCAGTAGTATAGAGGAGCGGTACACCATATATTTT
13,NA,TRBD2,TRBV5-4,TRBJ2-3,CASSSGRSDTQYF,TGTGCCAGCAGTAGCGGGAGATCAGATACGCAGTATTTT
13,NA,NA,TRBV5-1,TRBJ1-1,CASSLAGYTEAFF,TGCGCCAGCAGCTTGGCGGGATACACTGAAGCTTTCTTT
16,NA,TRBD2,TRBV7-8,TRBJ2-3,CASSFLAGGSTDTQYF,TGTGCCAGCAGCTTCCTAGCGGGAGGGAGCACAGATACGCAGTATTTT
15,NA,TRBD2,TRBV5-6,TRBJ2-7,CASSLLASGNYEQYF,TGTGCCAGCAGCTTGCTGGCTAGCGGGAACTACGAGCAGTACTTC
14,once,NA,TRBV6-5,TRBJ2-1,CASSYSPTRDEQFF,TGTGCCAGCAGTTACTCCCCGACTAGGGATGAGCAGTTCTTC
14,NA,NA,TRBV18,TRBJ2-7,CASSPLRGTYEQYF,TGTGCCAGCTCCCCTTTAAGGGGGACCTACGAGCAGTACTTC